This TCR beta chain stems from a study of blood T cell repertoires in COVID-19. Study context: Samples representing acute and convalescent COVID-19 were sourced from the United States, Italy and Spain. In each case, the material was cDNA or gDNA derived from T cells, B-cell-depleted T cells, or PBMCs.

Per the original data handling: Reference gene primer amplification in the assay estimated nucleated cell counts. This table comes from immunoSEQ multiplex PCR, and its TCRdb copy is limited to in-frame clones, with some not included. V, J and clone size reflect that table, while D and trimming were determined from the DNA. The table includes roughly 20,000 clones, roughly 87% detected once. The table lists this clone with a few counts. The CDR3 covers 17 residues. The V gene's germline CDR1 is SGHNT and CDR2 YYREEE (reference sequence). The V end lost 0 bases, the J end lost 2 bases, and 18 bases lay between the germline ends.

What was sequenced was peripheral blood. The sequence was collected from a human donor in a cohort sampled during active COVID-19. The donor label of this sample is uncertain. The rearrangement joins TRBV5-4 to TRBJ2-7; D is perhaps TRBD1 (6 bases). The CDR3 bases are TGTGCCAGCAGCTTGGGGCCCTCAGGGGCAGCCGCCTACGAGCAGTACTTC. It yields the protein CASSLGPSGAAAYEQYF.